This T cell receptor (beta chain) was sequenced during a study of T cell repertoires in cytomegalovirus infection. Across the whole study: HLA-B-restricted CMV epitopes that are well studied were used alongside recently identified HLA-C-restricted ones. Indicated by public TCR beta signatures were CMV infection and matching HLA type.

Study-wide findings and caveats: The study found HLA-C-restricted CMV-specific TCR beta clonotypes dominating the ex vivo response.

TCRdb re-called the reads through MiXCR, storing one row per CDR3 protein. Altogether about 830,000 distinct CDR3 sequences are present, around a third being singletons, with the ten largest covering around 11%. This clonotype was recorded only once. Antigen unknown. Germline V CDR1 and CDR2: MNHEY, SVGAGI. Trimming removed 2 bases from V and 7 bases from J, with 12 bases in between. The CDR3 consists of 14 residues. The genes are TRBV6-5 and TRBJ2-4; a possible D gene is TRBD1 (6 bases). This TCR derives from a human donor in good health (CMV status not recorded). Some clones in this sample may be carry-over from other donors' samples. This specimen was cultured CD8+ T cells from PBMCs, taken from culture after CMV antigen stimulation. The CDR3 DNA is TGTGCCAGCAGTTACGCAGGGGCAGGGAACATTCAGTACTTC. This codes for CASSYAGAGNIQYF.